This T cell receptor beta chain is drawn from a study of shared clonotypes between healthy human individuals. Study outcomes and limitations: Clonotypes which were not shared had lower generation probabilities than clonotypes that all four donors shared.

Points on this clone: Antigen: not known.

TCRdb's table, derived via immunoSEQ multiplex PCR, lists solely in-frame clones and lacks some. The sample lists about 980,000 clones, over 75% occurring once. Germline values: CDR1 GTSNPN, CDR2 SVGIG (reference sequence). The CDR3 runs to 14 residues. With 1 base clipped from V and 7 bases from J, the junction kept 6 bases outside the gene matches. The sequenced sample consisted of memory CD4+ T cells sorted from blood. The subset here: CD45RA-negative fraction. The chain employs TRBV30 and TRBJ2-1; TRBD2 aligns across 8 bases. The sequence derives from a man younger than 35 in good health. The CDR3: CAWSGTGGRNEQFF. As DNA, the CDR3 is TGTGCCTGGAGTGGTACGGGGGGGCGGAATGAGCAGTTCTTC.